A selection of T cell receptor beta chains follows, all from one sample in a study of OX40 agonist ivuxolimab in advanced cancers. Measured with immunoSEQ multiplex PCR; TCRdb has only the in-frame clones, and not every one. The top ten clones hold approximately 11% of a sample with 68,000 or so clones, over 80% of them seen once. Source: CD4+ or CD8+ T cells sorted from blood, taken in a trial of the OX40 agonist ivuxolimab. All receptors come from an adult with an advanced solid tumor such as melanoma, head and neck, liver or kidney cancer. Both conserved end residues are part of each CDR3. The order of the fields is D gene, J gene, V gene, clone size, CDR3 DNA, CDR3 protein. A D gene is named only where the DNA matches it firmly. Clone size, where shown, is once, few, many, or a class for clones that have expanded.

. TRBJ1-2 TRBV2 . TGTGCCAGCACTACAGGGTGGGGGTATGGCTACACCTTC CASTTGWGYGYTF
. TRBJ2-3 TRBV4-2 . TGTGCCAGCAGCCAAGACCCTTCACCCCCTAGCACAGATACGCAGTATTTT CASSQDPSPPSTDTQYF
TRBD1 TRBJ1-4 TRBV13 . TGTGCCAGCAGCCCGCCAGGGGGGAGGGAAAAACTGTTTTTT CASSPPGGREKLFF
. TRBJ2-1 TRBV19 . TGTGCCAGTAGTAGAGGGAGCTCCTACAATGAGCAGTTCTTC CASSRGSSYNEQFF
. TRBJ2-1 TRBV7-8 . TGTGCCAGCAGCTTAAGTAGCAATGAGCAGTTCTTC CASSLSSNEQFF
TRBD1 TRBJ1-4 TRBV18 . TGTGCCAGCTCATCACAAGAGACAGGGACTGAAAAACTGTTTTTT CASSSQETGTEKLFF
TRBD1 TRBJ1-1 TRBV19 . TGTGCCAGTAGAAACAGGGGCGGAACTGAAGCTTTCTTT CASRNRGGTEAFF
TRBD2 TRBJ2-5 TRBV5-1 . TGCGCCAGCAGCTTGGGGCCTATGGGGCGGGAGTACCAAGAGACCCAGTACTTC CASSLGPMGREYQETQYF
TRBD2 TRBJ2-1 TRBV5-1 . TGCGCCAGCAGCTTGGGTCTAACGGGAGGGTTTGATGAGCAGTTCTTC CASSLGLTGGFDEQFF
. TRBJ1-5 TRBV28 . TGTGCCAGCAGGACTTTGAATCAGCCCCAGCATTTT CASRTLNQPQHF
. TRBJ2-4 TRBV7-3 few TGTGCCAGCAGCTTAACAAGTATGGACATTCAGTACTTC CASSLTSMDIQYF
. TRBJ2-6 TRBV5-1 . TGCGCCAGCAGCTTGGGGGTAACTGGGGCCAACGTCCTGACTTTC CASSLGVTGANVLTF
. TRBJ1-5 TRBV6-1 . TGTGCCAGCAAGATAATAGGAGGTGCCGATCAGCCCCAGCATTTT CASKIIGGADQPQHF
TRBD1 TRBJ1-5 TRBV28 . TGTGCCAGCAGTTCGGGACAGGGGCCGCCCCAGCATTTT CASSSGQGPPQHF
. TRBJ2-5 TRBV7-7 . TGTGCCAGCAGCTTATTTGGTCAAGAGACCCAGTACTTC CASSLFGQETQYF
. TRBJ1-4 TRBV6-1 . TGTGCCAGCACCAGGAGGGGGGCAACTAATGAAAAACTGTTTTTT CASTRRGATNEKLFF